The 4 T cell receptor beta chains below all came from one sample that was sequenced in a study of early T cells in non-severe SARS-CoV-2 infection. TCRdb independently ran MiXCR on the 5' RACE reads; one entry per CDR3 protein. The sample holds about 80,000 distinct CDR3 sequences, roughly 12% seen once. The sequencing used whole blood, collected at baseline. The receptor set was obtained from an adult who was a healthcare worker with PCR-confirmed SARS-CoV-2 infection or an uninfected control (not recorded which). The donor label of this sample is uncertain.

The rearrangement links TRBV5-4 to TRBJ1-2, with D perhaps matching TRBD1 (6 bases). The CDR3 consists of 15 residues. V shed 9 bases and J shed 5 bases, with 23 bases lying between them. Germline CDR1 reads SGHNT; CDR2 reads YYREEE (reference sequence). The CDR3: CATNGGGAQRYGYTF. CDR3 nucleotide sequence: TGTGCCACCAACGGAGGGGGGGCCCAGAGGTATGGCTACACCTTC.

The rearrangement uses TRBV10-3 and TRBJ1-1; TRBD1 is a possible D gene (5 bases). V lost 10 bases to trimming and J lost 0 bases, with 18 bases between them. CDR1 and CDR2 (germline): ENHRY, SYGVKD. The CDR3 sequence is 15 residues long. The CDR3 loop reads CATLRAPGVNTEAFF. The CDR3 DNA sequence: TGTGCCACGCTCCGGGCCCCGGGGGTGAACACTGAAGCTTTCTTT.

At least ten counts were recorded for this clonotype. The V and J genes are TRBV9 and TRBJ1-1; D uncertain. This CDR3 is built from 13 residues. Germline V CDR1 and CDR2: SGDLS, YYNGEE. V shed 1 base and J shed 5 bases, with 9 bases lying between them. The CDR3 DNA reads TGTGCCAGCAGCGTATTTTCCGGAACTGAAGCTTTCTTT. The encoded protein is CASSVFSGTEAFF.

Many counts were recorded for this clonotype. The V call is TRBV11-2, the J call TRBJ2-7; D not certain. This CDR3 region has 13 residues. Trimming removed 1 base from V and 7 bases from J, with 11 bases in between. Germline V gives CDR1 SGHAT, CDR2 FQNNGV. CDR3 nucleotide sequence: TGTGCCAGCAGCTTAGTCGGCAGCAGAGAGCAGTACTTC. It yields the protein CASSLVGSREQYF.